This TCR beta chain originates from a study of OX40 agonist ivuxolimab in advanced cancers. As for the study more broadly: Ivuxolimab was a fully human IgG2 agonistic monoclonal antibody targeting the costimulatory receptor OX40 (CD134). Prior anti-PD-1, anti-PD-L1 or anti-CTLA-4 therapy was permitted, and 35% to 40% of dose-escalation patients had received checkpoint inhibitors. Partial responses occurred in three dose-escalation patients, of whom one had hepatocellular carcinoma and two had cutaneous melanoma. Of the approximately 54 dose-escalation patients, hepatocellular carcinoma was present in around 20, melanoma in approximately 15, renal cell carcinoma in 9 and head and neck cancer in 9. Peripheral TCRbeta sequencing aimed to test whether ivuxolimab altered TCR sequence diversity and caused clonal T-cell expansion. The paper covers the monotherapy dose-escalation part of the phase I ivuxolimab trial, which included N ≈ 52 patients. In the dose-escalation cohort, 82.7% of patients were male, and the mean age was approximately 60 years, with a range of roughly 20 to 80. Intravenous ivuxolimab was administered to patients every 2 weeks at six dose levels: 0.01, 0.1, 0.3, 1.5, 3 and 10 mg/kg.

Including cysteine and phenylalanine, the CDR3 has 15 amino acids. Only the CDR3 region is kept as DNA, spanning 45 bases read in frame from base 1. The germline V gene gives CDR1 as SGDLS and CDR2 as YYNGEE. Trimming takes 0 bases off V and 5 bases off J; junction bases not matched to a gene: 7. General conclusions and limits of the study: In the 0.1-3.0 mg/kg groups, partial responders were among the patients with the lowest normalized peripheral clonal expansion, particularly in CD8+ T cells. On average, CD8+ T cells showed more expanded clones than CD4+ T cells after ivuxolimab. The antigen specificity of the clonally expanded peripheral T cells was not determined. At doses of 0.1 to 3.0 mg/kg, clonal expansion of both CD4+ and CD8+ T cells in blood was seen between baseline and week 6. Low levels of normalized T-cell clonal expansion were also seen in some patients who did not respond.

Genomic DNA was isolated from the sorted cells so that the TCRbeta CDR3 region could be sequenced. The immunoSEQ Assay was used for sequencing of TCRbeta CDR3 regions. TCRdb carries this immuneACCESS record with in-frame sequences only. Its versions omit some clonotypes, under half of them owing to an unresolved V gene in the studies checked, with the rest unexplained. This sample gives around 80,000 clones in total; approximately 95% of them show up just once. Of the sample, 20% is held by the ten largest clones. Patients with a history of autoimmune disease or receiving systemic immunosuppression were excluded from the trial. Peripheral blood for TCR sequencing was collected from all dose cohorts at baseline, on cycle 4 day 1, and on cycle 7 day 1. Samples came from an open-label, multicenter, first-in-human phase I dose-escalation trial of ivuxolimab. Adults with locally advanced or metastatic melanoma, renal cell carcinoma, hepatocellular carcinoma or head and neck squamous cell carcinoma were enrolled in the trial. CD4+ and CD8+ T cells were sorted separately from peripheral blood before TCR sequencing.

In regard to this clone: Its antigen is still unknown. No much larger clonotype is one base removed from it; base qualities were not supplied.

This TCR derives from an adult with an advanced solid tumor such as melanoma, head and neck, liver or kidney cancer. Sample: CD4+ or CD8+ T cells sorted from blood, taken in a trial of the OX40 agonist ivuxolimab. The rearrangement combines TRBV9 with TRBJ1-1, with 7 bases in between that match TRBD1. CDR3 protein: CASSVVTGRWTEAFF. In nucleotides, the sequence is TGTGCCAGCAGCGTAGTGACAGGGAGGTGGACTGAAGCTTTCTTT.